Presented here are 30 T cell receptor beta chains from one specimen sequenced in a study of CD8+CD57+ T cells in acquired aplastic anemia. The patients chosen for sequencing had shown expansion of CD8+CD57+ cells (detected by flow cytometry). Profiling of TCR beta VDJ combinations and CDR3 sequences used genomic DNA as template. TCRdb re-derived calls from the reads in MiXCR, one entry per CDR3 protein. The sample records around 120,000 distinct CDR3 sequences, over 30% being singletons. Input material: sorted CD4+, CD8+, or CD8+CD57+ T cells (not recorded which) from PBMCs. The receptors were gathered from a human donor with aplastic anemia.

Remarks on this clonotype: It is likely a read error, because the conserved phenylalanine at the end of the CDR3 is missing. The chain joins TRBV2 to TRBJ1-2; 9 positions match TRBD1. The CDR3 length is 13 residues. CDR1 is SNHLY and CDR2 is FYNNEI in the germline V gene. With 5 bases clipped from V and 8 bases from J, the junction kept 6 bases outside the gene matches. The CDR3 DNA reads TGTGCCAGCAGTCAACAGGGGGCGGAAGGCTACACCTCC. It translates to CASSQQGAEGYTS.

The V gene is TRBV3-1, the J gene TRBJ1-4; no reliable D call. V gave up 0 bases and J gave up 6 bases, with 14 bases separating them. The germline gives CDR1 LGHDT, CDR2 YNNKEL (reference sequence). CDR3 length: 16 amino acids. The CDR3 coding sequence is TGTGCCAGCAGCCAAGAGTTGGTTCAGGCCGATGAAAAACTGTTTTTT. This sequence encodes CASSQELVQADEKLFF.

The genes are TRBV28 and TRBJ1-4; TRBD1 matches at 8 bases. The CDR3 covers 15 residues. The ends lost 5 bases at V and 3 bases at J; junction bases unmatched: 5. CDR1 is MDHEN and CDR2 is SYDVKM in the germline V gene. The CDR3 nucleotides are TGTGCCAGCAGTCCCGTGACAGGGGCTAATGAAAAACTGTTTTTT. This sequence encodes CASSPVTGANEKLFF.

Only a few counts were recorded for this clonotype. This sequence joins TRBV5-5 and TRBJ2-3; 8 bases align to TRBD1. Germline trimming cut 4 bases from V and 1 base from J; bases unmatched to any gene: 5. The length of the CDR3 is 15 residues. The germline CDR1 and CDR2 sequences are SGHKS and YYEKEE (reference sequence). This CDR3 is CASSSYRGGTDTQYF. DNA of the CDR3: TGTGCCAGCAGCAGTTACAGGGGGGGCACAGATACGCAGTATTTT.

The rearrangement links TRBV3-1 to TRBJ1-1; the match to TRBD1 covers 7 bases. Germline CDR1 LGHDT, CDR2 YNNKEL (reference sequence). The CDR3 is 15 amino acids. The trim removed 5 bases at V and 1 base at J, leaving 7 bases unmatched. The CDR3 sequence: CASSEGGQKNTEAFF. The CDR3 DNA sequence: TGTGCCAGCAGCGAAGGGGGACAGAAGAACACTGAAGCTTTCTTT. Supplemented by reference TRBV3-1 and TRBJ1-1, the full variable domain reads DTAVSQTPKYLVTQMGNDKSIKCEQNLGHDTMYWYKQDSKKFLKIMFSYNNKELIINETVPNRFSPKSPDKAHLNLHINSLELGDSAVYFCASSEGGQKNTEAFFGQGTRLTVV.

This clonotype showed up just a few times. CDR3 protein: CASSEEGRYEQYF. CDR3 coding DNA: TGTGCCAGCAGTGAAGAGGGCAGGTACGAGCAGTACTTC. The V and J genes are TRBV25-1 and TRBJ2-7; a possible D gene is TRBD2 (5 bases). This CDR3 contains 13 residues. CDR1 and CDR2 from the germline V gene are MGHDK and SYGVNS. Trimming removed 2 bases at V and 4 bases at J, with 9 bases between.

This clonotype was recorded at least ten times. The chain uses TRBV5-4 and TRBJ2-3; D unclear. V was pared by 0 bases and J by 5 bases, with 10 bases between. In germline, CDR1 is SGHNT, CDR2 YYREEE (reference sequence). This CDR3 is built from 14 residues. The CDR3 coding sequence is TGTGCCAGCAGCTTGGAGATCTCCGAAGATACGCAGTATTTT. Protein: CASSLEISEDTQYF.

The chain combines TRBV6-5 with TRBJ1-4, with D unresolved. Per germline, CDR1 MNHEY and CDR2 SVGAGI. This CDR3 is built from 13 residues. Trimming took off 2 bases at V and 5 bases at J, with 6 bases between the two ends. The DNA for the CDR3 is TGTGCCAGCAGTTACGAGGGAAATGAAAAACTGTTTTTT. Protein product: CASSYEGNEKLFF.

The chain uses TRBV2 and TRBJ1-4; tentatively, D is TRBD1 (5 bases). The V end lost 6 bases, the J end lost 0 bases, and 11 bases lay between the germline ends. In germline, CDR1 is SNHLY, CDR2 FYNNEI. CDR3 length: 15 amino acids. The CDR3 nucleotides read TGTGCCAGCAGCCCTGGGGCGTCAACTAATGAAAAACTGTTTTTT. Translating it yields CASSPGASTNEKLFF.

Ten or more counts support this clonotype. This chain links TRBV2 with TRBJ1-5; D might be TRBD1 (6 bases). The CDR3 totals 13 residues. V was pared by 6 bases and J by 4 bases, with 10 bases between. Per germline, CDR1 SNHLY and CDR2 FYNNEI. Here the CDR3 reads CASSSQGNQPQHF. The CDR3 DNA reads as TGTGCCAGCAGCTCACAGGGTAATCAGCCCCAGCATTTT.

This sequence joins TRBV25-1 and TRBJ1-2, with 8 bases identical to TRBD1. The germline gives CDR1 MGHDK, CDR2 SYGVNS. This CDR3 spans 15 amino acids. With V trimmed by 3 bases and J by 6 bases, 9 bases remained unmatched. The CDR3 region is CASSDPQGAWDGYTF. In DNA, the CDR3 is TGTGCCAGCAGTGACCCGCAGGGGGCCTGGGATGGCTACACCTTC.

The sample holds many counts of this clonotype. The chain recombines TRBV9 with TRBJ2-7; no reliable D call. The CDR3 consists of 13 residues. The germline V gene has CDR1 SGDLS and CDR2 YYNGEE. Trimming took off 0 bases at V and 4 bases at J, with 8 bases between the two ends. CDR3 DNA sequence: TGTGCCAGCAGCGTAGGATCCGAATACGAGCAGTACTTC. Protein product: CASSVGSEYEQYF.

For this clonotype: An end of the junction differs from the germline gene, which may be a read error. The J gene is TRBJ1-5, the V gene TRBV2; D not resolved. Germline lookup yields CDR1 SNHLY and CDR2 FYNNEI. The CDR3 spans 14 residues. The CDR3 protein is CATSDRAFNQPQHF. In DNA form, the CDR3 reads TGTGCCACCAGTGATCGGGCCTTCAATCAGCCCCAGCATTTT.

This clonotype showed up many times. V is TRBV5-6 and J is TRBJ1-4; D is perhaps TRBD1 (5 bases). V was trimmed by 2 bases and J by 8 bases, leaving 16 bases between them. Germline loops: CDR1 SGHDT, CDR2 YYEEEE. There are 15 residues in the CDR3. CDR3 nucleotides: TGTGCCAGCAGCTTAAAAAAGGGGATCCGGGAAAAACTGTTTTTT. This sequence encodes CASSLKKGIREKLFF.

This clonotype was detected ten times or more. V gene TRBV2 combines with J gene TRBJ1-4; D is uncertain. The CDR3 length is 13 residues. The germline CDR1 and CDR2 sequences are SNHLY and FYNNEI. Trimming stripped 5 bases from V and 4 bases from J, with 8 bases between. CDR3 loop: CASSSDLNEKLFF. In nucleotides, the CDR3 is TGTGCCAGCAGTAGCGACCTTAATGAAAAACTGTTTTTT.

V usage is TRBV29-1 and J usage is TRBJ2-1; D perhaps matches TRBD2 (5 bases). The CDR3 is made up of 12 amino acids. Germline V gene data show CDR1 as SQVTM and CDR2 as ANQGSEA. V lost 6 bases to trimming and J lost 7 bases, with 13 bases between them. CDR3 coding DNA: TGCAGCGTGGACTTCCCTCGGAATGAGCAGTTCTTC. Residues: CSVDFPRNEQFF.

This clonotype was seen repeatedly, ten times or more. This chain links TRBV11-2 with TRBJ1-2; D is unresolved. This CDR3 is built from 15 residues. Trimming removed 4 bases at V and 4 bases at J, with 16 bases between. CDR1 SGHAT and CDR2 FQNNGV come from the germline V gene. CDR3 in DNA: TGTGCCAGCAGCTCCCGGCCGGGGAGGGCCTATGGCTACACCTTC. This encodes CASSSRPGRAYGYTF.

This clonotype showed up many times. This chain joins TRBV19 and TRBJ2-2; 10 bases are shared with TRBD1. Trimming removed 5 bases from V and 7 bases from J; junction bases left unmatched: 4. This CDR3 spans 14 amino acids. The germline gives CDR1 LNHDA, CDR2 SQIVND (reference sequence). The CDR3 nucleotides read TGTGCCAGTAGTGTGGGACAGGGGATCGGGGAGCTGTTTTTT. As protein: CASSVGQGIGELFF.

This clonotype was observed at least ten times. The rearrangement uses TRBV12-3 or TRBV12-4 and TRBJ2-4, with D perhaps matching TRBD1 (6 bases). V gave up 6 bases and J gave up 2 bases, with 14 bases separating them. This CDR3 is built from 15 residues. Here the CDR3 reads CASRLTQGTKNIQYF. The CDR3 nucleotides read TGTGCCAGCAGACTTACACAGGGAACCAAAAACATTCAGTACTTC.

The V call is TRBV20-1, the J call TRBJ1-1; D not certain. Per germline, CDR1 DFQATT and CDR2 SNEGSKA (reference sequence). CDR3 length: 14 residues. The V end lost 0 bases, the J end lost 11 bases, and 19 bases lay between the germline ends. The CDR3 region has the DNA TGCAGTGCTAGAGATCCCGGGTATCTTTATAGGGCTTTCTTT. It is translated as CSARDPGYLYRAFF.

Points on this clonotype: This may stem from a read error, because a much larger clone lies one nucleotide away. CDR3 in amino acids: CATGRITYEQYV. The CDR3 region has the DNA TGTGCCACTGGACGGATCACCTACGAGCAGTACGTC. The rearrangement uses TRBV6-1 and TRBJ2-7; D remains ambiguous. Trimming pared 10 bases from V and 2 bases from J, leaving 12 bases between. The CDR3 loop spans 12 amino acids. Germline CDR1 MNHNS, CDR2 SASEGT.

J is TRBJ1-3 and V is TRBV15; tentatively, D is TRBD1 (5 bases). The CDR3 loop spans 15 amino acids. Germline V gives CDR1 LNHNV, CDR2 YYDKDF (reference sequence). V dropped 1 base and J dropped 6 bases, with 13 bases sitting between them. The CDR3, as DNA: TGTGCCACCAGCAGAGGGGTCAGGGAGTTAAACACCATATATTTT. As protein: CATSRGVRELNTIYF.

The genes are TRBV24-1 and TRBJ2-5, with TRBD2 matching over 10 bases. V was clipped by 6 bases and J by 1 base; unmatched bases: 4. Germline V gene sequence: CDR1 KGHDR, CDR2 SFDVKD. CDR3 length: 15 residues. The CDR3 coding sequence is TGTGCCACCAGTAGGCCTAGCGGGGGCCAAGAGACCCAGTACTTC. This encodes CATSRPSGGQETQYF.

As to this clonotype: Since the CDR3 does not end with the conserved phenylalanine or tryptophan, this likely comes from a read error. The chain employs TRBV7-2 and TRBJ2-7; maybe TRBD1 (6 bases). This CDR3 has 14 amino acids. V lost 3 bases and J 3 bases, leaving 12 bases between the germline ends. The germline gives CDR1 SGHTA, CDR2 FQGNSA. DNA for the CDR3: TGTGCCAGCAGCTTGAGGGGCAGGGGCTACGAGCAGTACCTC. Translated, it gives CASSLRGRGYEQYL.

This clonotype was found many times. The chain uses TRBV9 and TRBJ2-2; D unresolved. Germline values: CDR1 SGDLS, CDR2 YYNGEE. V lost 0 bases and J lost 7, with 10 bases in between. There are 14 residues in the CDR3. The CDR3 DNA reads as TGTGCCAGCAGCGTAGTGACGGATCTCGGGGAGCTGTTTTTT. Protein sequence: CASSVVTDLGELFF.

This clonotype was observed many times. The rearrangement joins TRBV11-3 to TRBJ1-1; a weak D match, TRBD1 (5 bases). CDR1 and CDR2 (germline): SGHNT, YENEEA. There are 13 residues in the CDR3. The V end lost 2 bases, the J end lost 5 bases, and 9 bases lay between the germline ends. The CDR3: CASSLMGETEAFF. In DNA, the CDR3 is TGTGCCAGCAGCTTAATGGGGGAAACTGAAGCTTTCTTT.

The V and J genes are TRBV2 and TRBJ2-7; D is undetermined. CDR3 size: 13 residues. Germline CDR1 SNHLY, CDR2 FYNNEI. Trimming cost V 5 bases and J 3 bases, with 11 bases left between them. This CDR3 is CASSWVSGYEQYF. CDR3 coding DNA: TGTGCCAGCAGTTGGGTGTCGGGCTACGAGCAGTACTTC.

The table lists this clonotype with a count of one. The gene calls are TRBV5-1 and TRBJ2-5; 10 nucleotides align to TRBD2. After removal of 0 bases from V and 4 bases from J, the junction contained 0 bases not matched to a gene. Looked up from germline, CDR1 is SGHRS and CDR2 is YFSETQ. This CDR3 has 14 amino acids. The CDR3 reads CASSLGLAGETQYF. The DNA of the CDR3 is TGCGCCAGCAGCTTGGGACTAGCGGGAGAGACCCAGTACTTC.

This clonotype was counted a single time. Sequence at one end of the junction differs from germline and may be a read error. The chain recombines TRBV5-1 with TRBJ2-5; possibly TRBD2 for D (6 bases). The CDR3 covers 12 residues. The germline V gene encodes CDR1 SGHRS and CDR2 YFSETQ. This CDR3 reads CASSPDLGRRAW. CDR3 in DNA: TGCGCCAGCAGCCCAGACCTCGGAAGGAGGGCTTGG.

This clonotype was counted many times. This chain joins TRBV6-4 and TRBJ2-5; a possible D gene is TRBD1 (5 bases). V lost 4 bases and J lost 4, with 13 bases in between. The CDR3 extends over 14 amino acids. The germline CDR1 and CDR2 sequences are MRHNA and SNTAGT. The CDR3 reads CASSGPTEIETQYF. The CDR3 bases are TGTGCCAGCAGTGGCCCGACAGAAATAGAGACCCAGTACTTC.